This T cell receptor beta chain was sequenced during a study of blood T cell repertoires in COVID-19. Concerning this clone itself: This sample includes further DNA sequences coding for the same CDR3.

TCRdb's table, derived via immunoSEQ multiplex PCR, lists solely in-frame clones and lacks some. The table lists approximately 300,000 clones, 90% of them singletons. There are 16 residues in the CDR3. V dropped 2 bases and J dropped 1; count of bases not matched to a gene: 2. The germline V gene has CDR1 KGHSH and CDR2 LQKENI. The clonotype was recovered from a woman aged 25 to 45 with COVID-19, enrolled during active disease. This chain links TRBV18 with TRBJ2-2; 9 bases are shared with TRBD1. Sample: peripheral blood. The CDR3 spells CASSPGGQGNTGELFF. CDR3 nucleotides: TGTGCCAGCTCACCAGGGGGACAGGGGAACACCGGGGAGCTGTTTTTT. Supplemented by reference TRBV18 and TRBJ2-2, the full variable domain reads NAGVMQNPRHLVRRRGQEARLRCSPMKGHSHVYWYRQLPEEGLKFMVYLQKENIIDESGMPKERFSAEFPKEGPSILRIQQVVRGDSAAYFCASSPGGQGNTGELFFGEGSRLTVL.